This T cell receptor beta chain is from a study of shared clonotypes between healthy human individuals (dated by TCRdb to the early 2020s). In the study overall: Two women and a few men aged 18 to 49 years were included in the cohort. Per donor, three plates each were used for CD4 naive and CD4 memory, two for CD8 naive, and one for CD8 memory. Blood TCR repertoires of a handful of healthy adults were deeply sequenced to estimate repertoire size and the extent of clonotype sharing between individuals. To increase sequencing depth and limit assay-specific biases, different laboratories used diverse techniques to prepare libraries and sequence TCR repertoires. Between about 0.94 and 8.9 billion PBMCs per donor were obtained by leukapheresis.

The donors were healthy, HIV-negative adults who had no recently reported acute infections or vaccinations. Every donor was a Caucasian adult living in Nashville, Tennessee, USA. CD4+ T cells were enriched through magnetic negative selection, after which naive cells were positively selected on CD45RA and the remaining negative fraction served as the memory subset. Blood was collected by leukapheresis, and PBMCs were isolated by Ficoll-Histopaque density gradient centrifugation and then cryopreserved in liquid nitrogen vapor phase. Analytical flow cytometry was used to check the purity and quantity of every magnetically sorted T cell population. Genomic DNA was isolated from each sorted fraction and quantified by UV absorbance on a Nanodrop 2000c. Using the deep immunoSEQ assay, TCR CDR3 regions were amplified from genomic DNA by multiplex PCR. Extracted genomic DNA from each cell subset was distributed evenly across all wells of several immunoSEQ 96-well plates, and each plate was treated as a replicate. For sorted subsets, each replicate PCR was loaded with about 200 ng genomic DNA, equivalent to 25,000 to 35,000 T cell genomes. The purified libraries were quantified using a Qubit 3.0 fluorometer, sized with a Bioanalyzer 2100, and then quantified again using the KAPA Library Quantification kit. Every immunoSEQ 96-well plate was sequenced on a separate single-read 150-cycle Illumina NextSeq 550 flow cell. On the authors' methods: Because the immunoSEQ output held only junctional sequences and lacked quality scores, the filtering could not match the filtering applied to full-length reads. To assign V/J genes and CDR3, sequences were annotated against IMGT germline references using PyIR, a Python wrapper for IgBLAST v1.9. Reads were filtered out if the reads had weak V/J assignments (E-value above 1e-6), no CDR3, stop codons, out-of-frame junctions, or ambiguous translated residues. V3J clonotypes were defined by identical inferred V gene, J gene, and CDR3 amino acid sequence. Percentage overlap between repertoires was calculated by dividing the number of shared unique clonotypes by the size of the smaller repertoire. RTK rarefaction, the Chao1 estimator, and Recon v2.1 estimates of unobserved clonotypes were used to assess repertoire richness. Generation probabilities were computed with OLGA for all TCRbeta clonotypes obtained by the gDNA method from several donors. TCRdb carries this immuneACCESS record with in-frame sequences only. Its versions omit some clonotypes, under half of them owing to an unresolved V gene in the studies checked, with the rest unexplained. V, J and clone size were drawn from that table, and D and trimming were deduced from the DNA. Recorded for this sample are under 650,000 clones; almost 97% of them occurred a single time. The ten largest clones represent roughly 0.06% of the sample.

This clone has only a few counts. Its cognate antigen has yet to be identified. The sample holds no much larger clone one base away, and base qualities are not on file. Other DNA sequences in this specimen translate into the identical CDR3. Results and caveats for the whole study, not just this receptor: Sharing across a few donors was observed for around 4.8% of naive CD4, about 4% of naive CD8, 2.3% of memory CD4, and about 0.38% of memory CD8 clonotypes. Sampling was limited to blood, and TCR repertoires in tissue likely differ from TCR repertoires in blood. Higher generation probabilities were observed for clonotypes shared by all four sorted-subset donors than for non-shared clonotypes. Incomplete sequencing was indicated by rarefaction of sorted-subset datasets, despite the large sequencing depth. Pairwise subsampling indicated that sequencing depth was expected to affect the degree of clonotype sharing among donors. Naive subsets generally had larger estimated clonotype richness than memory subsets. Because the study included a small number of donors, the genetic and exposure-history diversity represented was limited.

The CDR3 sequence holds 13 residues, the cysteine and phenylalanine included. Of the read, only the CDR3 DNA is kept; its 39 bases are in frame from base 1. V loses 5 bases at its end and J loses 5 bases; junction bases beyond the gene matches: 3. According to the germline V gene, CDR1 reads MNHEY and CDR2 reads SVGAGI. Sequencing was performed on naive CD4+ T cells sorted from blood. The cell subset or site label here, explained by the study, means: CD45RA+ positively selected. The TCR originated in a woman aged 25 to 39 in good health. The V gene is TRBV6-5 and the J gene is TRBJ1-5, with TRBD1 identical over 7 junction bases. For the CDR3, the sequence is CASSRDRDQPQHF. Read as DNA, the sequence is TGTGCCAGCAGTCGGGACAGAGATCAGCCCCAGCATTTT.